This is a list of T cell receptor beta chains from one sample in a study of blood T cell repertoires in COVID-19. Sequencing was performed with immunoSEQ multiplex PCR; in TCRdb, only in-frame clones are kept and a portion is missing. The data contain about 97,000 clones, about nine tenths of them singletons. The specimen was peripheral blood. The source of these receptors is a man aged 18 to 30 with acute or convalescent COVID-19. CDR3s include the opening cysteine and the closing phenylalanine or tryptophan. The order of the fields is J gene, clone size, V gene, D gene, CDR3 DNA, CDR3 protein. A D gene is named only where the DNA matches it firmly. The size entry is marked missing in some rows and otherwise reads once, few, many or a size class.

>TRBJ1-4|-|TRBV24-1|-
TGTGCCACCAGTGAACAGGACGAAGTGGATGAAAAACTGTTTTTT
CATSEQDEVDEKLFF
>TRBJ1-1|-|TRBV19|-
TGTGCCAGTAGTGCGCACAGGGAGAACACTGAAGCTTTCTTT
CASSAHRENTEAFF
>TRBJ2-7|-|TRBV3-1/TRBV3-2|-
TGTGCCAGCAGCCAAGCTAGGACAGTCTTCTCCTACGAGCAGTACTTC
CASSQARTVFSYEQYF
>TRBJ2-3|-|TRBV18|-
TGTGCCAGCTCACCTTTAACAGGGACAGATACGCAGTATTTT
CASSPLTGTDTQYF
>TRBJ2-3|once|TRBV3-1/TRBV3-2|-
TGTGCCAGCAGCCCCCGCTTGGGGGCCGCAGATACGCAGTATTTT
CASSPRLGAADTQYF
>TRBJ1-2|-|TRBV7-9|TRBD1
TGTGCCAGCAGCCCGACAGGGACCTATGGCTACACCTTC
CASSPTGTYGYTF
>TRBJ2-5|-|TRBV6-5|TRBD1
TGTGCCAGCAAAGGACAGGGGGCGTGGGAGACCCAGTACTTC
CASKGQGAWETQYF
>TRBJ1-1|-|TRBV30|-
TGTGCCTTCAGGGGATACACTGAAGCTTTCTTT
CAFRGYTEAFF
>TRBJ2-7|-|TRBV27|TRBD1
TGTGCCAGCAGTAGACAGGGGAGTATCTACGAGCAGTACTTC
CASSRQGSIYEQYF
>TRBJ2-6|-|TRBV27|TRBD1
TGTGCCAGCAGTTTCCAGACAGGGGGCGATTTTCGGGCCAACGTCCTGACTTTC
CASSFQTGGDFRANVLTF
>TRBJ2-1|-|TRBV20-1|-
TGCAGTGCTAGTAACGGGTTCACCTACAATGAGCAGTTCTTC
CSASNGFTYNEQFF
>TRBJ2-1|-|TRBV28|TRBD2
TGTGCCAGCAGTCCCCTACTAGCGGGAGGCCGAAATGAGCAGTTCTTC
CASSPLLAGGRNEQFF
>TRBJ2-3|-|TRBV7-2|-
TGTGCCAGCAGCTTGGGACTGGCTTACACAGATACGCAGTATTTT
CASSLGLAYTDTQYF
>TRBJ2-7|-|TRBV3-1/TRBV3-2|TRBD1
TGTGCCAGCAGCCAAGTTGGGCAGGGGGCCTTCTACGAGCAGTACTTC
CASSQVGQGAFYEQYF
>TRBJ1-6|-|TRBV19|-
TGTGCCAGTAGTGGCAGGGAAGGAAAGGATTCACCCCTCCACTTT
CASSGREGKDSPLHF
>TRBJ2-1|-|TRBV6-6|TRBD2
TGTGCCAGCAGTTTACTAGCGGGATTCTACAATGAGCAGTTCTTC
CASSLLAGFYNEQFF
>TRBJ1-1|-|TRBV5-1|TRBD1
TGCGCCAGCAGCCCGAGGGGACAGAGACCCATGAACACTGAAGCTTTCTTT
CASSPRGQRPMNTEAFF
>TRBJ1-2|-|TRBV2|-
TGTGCCAGCAGAGGGGCCCGTGGCTACACCTTC
CASRGARGYTF
>TRBJ1-1|-|TRBV4-1|-
TGCGCCAGCAGCCAAGAGGGACAAGCGAACACTGAAGCTTTCTTT
CASSQEGQANTEAFF
>TRBJ2-2|-|TRBV12-3/TRBV12-4|-
TGTGCCAGCAGTTTGACGGGAACCGGGGAGCTGTTTTTT
CASSLTGTGELFF
>TRBJ2-7|few|TRBV11-3|-
TGTGCCAGCAGCCGCGACAGTTCCTCCTACGAGCAGTACTTC
CASSRDSSSYEQYF
>TRBJ1-4|-|TRBV7-2|TRBD1
TGTGCCAGCAGCCCCTCCACCGGGACAGGGGGTGAAAAACTGTTTTTT
CASSPSTGTGGEKLFF
>TRBJ2-7|-|TRBV5-1|-
TGCGCCAGCAGCTACGGTCTCACCTACGAGCAGTACTTC
CASSYGLTYEQYF
>TRBJ2-5|-|TRBV2|-
TGTGCCAGCAGTAACAGGGGGGGGTCGCAAGAGACCCAGTACTTC
CASSNRGGSQETQYF
>TRBJ2-7|-|TRBV5-1|TRBD2
TGCGCCAGCAGCCCGCGGGGGGCTAGCGGTACGAGCGAGCAGTACTTC
CASSPRGASGTSEQYF
>TRBJ2-7|few|TRBV4-1|TRBD2
TGCGCCAGCAGCCAAGAGACCCGGAGGCCTAGCGGGAGGGACCGGTACGAGCAGTACTTC
CASSQETRRPSGRDRYEQYF
>TRBJ2-3|-|TRBV27|TRBD2
TGTGCCAGCAGTCAGACTAGCGGGAGACTCACAGATACGCAGTATTTT
CASSQTSGRLTDTQYF